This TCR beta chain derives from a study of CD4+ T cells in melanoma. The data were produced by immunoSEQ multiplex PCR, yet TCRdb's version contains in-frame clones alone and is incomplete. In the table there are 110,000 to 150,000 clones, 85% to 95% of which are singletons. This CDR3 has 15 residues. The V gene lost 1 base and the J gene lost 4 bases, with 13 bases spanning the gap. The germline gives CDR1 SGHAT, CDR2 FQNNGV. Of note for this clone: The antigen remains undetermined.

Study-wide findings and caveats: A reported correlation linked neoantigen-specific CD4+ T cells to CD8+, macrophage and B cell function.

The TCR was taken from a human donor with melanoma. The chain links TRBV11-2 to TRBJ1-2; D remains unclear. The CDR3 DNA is TGTGCCAGCAGCTTAGCGCCAGGAGGTACCTATGGCTACACCTTC. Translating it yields CASSLAPGGTYGYTF.